Described below is a single T cell receptor beta chain sequence and its context. Its antigen is still unknown. The CDR3 extends over 13 amino acids. CDR1 LNHDA and CDR2 SQIVND come from the germline V gene (reference sequence). The V segment lost 11 bases and the J segment 0 bases; nucleotides outside the gene matches: 5. The study ran its PCR with 60 Vbeta and 13 Jbeta primers. Using immunoSEQ multiplex PCR, the repertoire was profiled, and TCRdb retains in-frame clones only, with some absent. The sample lists roughly 80,000 clones, 65% to 85% occurring once. The data originate from a study of cytomegalovirus exposure and HLA in healthy donors. The study, taken as a whole, reports: Analyses of presence and absence presupposed an approximately uniform sequencing depth across donors. Most TCR sequences were rare, but some public TCRs occurred in many donors.

The sequenced material came from PBMCs. This clonotype originated in a woman between 35 and 50 years old in good health and CMV-seropositive. The J gene is TRBJ2-7, the V gene TRBV19; 9 nucleotides match TRBD2. The CDR3 bases are TGTGCCCGAGCAGCGGGGGGCTCCTACGAGCAGTACTTC. Its translation is CARAAGGSYEQYF.